These T cell receptor beta chains were read from a single sample in a study of T-cell memory formation after mild COVID-19. TCRdb itself ran the 5' RACE reads through MiXCR, one entry per CDR3 protein. The sample lists around 310,000 distinct CDR3 sequences; under 25% were seen once. Sequencing used PBMCs or a T cell subset sorted from them (not recorded which). Every receptor here comes from a man younger than 35 who had mild COVID-19 (a few samples of this study predate the infection). Cell type and time point are not known. Each CDR3 is given with its conserved first and last residue. Fields, in order: D gene, J gene, clone size, V gene, CDR3 protein, CDR3 DNA. The D gene is left open where the match is weak. Part of the rows lack a size; the others show once, few, many or a class for expanded clones.

D gene: .
J gene: TRBJ2-7
clone size: few
V gene: TRBV7-2
CDR3 protein: CASSRYSDEQYF
CDR3 DNA: TGTGCCAGCAGCCGGTATAGCGACGAGCAGTACTTC

D gene: .
J gene: TRBJ2-3
clone size: .
V gene: TRBV4-2
CDR3 protein: CASSPTSFVGTQYF
CDR3 DNA: TGTGCCAGCAGCCCCACTAGTTTCGTCGGTACGCAGTATTTT

D gene: .
J gene: TRBJ1-2
clone size: .
V gene: TRBV6-6
CDR3 protein: CASSYSIAGEMSYGYTF
CDR3 DNA: TGTGCCAGCAGTTACTCGATCGCGGGGGAGATGAGCTATGGCTACACCTTC

D gene: TRBD2
J gene: TRBJ2-5
clone size: .
V gene: TRBV20-1
CDR3 protein: CSARTRGTSVQETQYF
CDR3 DNA: TGCAGTGCTAGAACCCGGGGGACTAGTGTTCAAGAGACCCAGTACTTC

D gene: TRBD1
J gene: TRBJ1-2
clone size: .
V gene: TRBV5-1
CDR3 protein: CASSSQGANGYTF
CDR3 DNA: TGCGCCAGCAGCTCCCAGGGGGCTAATGGCTACACCTTC

D gene: TRBD2
J gene: TRBJ2-2
clone size: .
V gene: TRBV7-2
CDR3 protein: CASSLAGLASGELFF
CDR3 DNA: TGTGCCAGCAGCTTAGCGGGACTAGCCTCCGGGGAGCTGTTTTTT

D gene: TRBD2
J gene: TRBJ2-3
clone size: few
V gene: TRBV7-3
CDR3 protein: CASSLTRSGGATDTQYF
CDR3 DNA: TGTGCCAGCAGCTTAACTCGAAGCGGGGGGGCCACAGATACGCAGTATTTT

D gene: TRBD1
J gene: TRBJ1-6
clone size: few
V gene: TRBV6-2/TRBV6-3
CDR3 protein: CASRALGTGYNSPLHF
CDR3 DNA: TGTGCCAGCAGGGCCCTGGGGACAGGCTATAATTCACCCCTCCACTTT

D gene: TRBD1
J gene: TRBJ2-2
clone size: .
V gene: TRBV7-9
CDR3 protein: CASSRKTGPTGELFF
CDR3 DNA: TGTGCCAGCAGCCGAAAGACAGGGCCCACCGGGGAGCTGTTTTTT

D gene: .
J gene: TRBJ2-1
clone size: .
V gene: TRBV7-3
CDR3 protein: CASSPQRSSYNEQFF
CDR3 DNA: TGTGCCAGCAGCCCCCAGCGGTCTTCCTACAATGAGCAGTTCTTC

D gene: TRBD1
J gene: TRBJ1-5
clone size: few
V gene: TRBV12-3/TRBV12-4
CDR3 protein: CASRLDRGYQPQHF
CDR3 DNA: TGTGCCAGCAGGTTGGACAGGGGATATCAGCCCCAGCATTTT

D gene: .
J gene: TRBJ1-5
clone size: .
V gene: TRBV6-1
CDR3 protein: CASSEGTGGWQPQHF
CDR3 DNA: TGTGCCAGCAGTGAAGGCACCGGGGGATGGCAGCCCCAGCATTTT

D gene: TRBD2
J gene: TRBJ2-5
clone size: .
V gene: TRBV28
CDR3 protein: CASKLGGAMETQYF
CDR3 DNA: TGTGCCAGCAAACTCGGGGGGGCCATGGAGACCCAGTACTTC

D gene: .
J gene: TRBJ1-1
clone size: .
V gene: TRBV9
CDR3 protein: CASSAWQNTEAFF
CDR3 DNA: TGTGCCAGCAGCGCGTGGCAGAACACTGAAGCTTTCTTT

D gene: .
J gene: TRBJ2-7
clone size: .
V gene: TRBV7-2
CDR3 protein: CASRYGGGLTYEQYF
CDR3 DNA: TGTGCCAGCAGGTACGGCGGGGGCCTGACCTACGAGCAGTACTTC

D gene: .
J gene: TRBJ2-4
clone size: .
V gene: TRBV20-1
CDR3 protein: CSARPSVAKNIQYF
CDR3 DNA: TGCAGTGCAAGACCGTCTGTAGCCAAAAACATTCAGTACTTC